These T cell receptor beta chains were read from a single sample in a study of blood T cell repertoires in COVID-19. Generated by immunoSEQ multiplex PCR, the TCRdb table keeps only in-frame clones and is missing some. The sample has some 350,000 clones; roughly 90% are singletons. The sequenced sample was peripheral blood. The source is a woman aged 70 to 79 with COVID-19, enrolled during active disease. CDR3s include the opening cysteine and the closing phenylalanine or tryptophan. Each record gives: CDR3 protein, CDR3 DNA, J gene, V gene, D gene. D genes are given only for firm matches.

CASSEAPGELETQYF TGTGCCAGCAGTGAAGCGCCAGGGGAGTTGGAGACCCAGTACTTC TRBJ2-5 TRBV2 .
CASSPDVGGDEKLFF TGTGCCAGCAGCCCGGATGTCGGGGGGGATGAAAAACTGTTTTTT TRBJ1-4 TRBV5-4 .
CASSRQGLEEQYF TGTGCCAGCTCCCGACAGGGGTTGGAGGAGCAGTACTTC TRBJ2-7 TRBV18 TRBD1
CASSPGQRGNSPLHF TGTGCCAGCAGCCCAGGACAAAGAGGCAATTCACCCCTCCACTTT TRBJ1-6 TRBV7-2 .
CAWVLAGGSYEQYF TGTGCCTGGGTTCTAGCGGGGGGTTCCTACGAGCAGTACTTC TRBJ2-7 TRBV30 TRBD2
CASNMEVDTQYF TGTGCCAGCAATATGGAGGTAGATACGCAGTATTTT TRBJ2-3 TRBV2 .
CASSLSPGLQETQYF TGTGCCAGCAGCTTGAGTCCGGGGTTACAAGAGACCCAGTACTTC TRBJ2-5 TRBV5-6 .
CASGTVYTEAFF TGTGCCAGCGGGACAGTTTACACTGAAGCTTTCTTT TRBJ1-1 TRBV27 TRBD1
CASSQENTRDLHF TGCGCCAGCAGCCAAGAAAACACCCGGGACCTCCACTTT TRBJ1-6 TRBV4-1 .
CASSLNTLYGYTF TGCGCCAGCAGCCTTAACACCCTCTATGGCTACACCTTC TRBJ1-2 TRBV5-1 .
CSVEDRRTGSSYTF TGCAGCGTTGAAGATCGGCGGACAGGGAGCAGCTACACCTTC TRBJ1-2 TRBV29-1 TRBD1
CASRRLGAPETQYF TGTGCCAGCAGACGACTAGGAGCTCCAGAGACCCAGTACTTC TRBJ2-5 TRBV28 .
CAISPYGRDSQTDTQYF TGTGCCATCAGCCCCTACGGCCGGGACTCCCAAACGGATACGCAGTATTTT TRBJ2-3 TRBV10-3 .
CASSPAGALQETQYF TGTGCCAGTAGCCCAGCGGGGGCCCTCCAGGAGACCCAGTACTTC TRBJ2-5 TRBV19 TRBD2
CASMGSRGQGTEAFF TGTGCCAGCATGGGATCCAGGGGGCAGGGGACTGAAGCTTTCTTT TRBJ1-1 TRBV2 TRBD1
CASSAFMGADTQYF TGTGCCAGCAGCGCATTTATGGGGGCCGATACGCAGTATTTT TRBJ2-3 TRBV9 .
CASSLGSTTGGENTIYF TGTGCCAGCAGCTTAGGGTCCACGACAGGGGGCGAAAACACCATATATTTT TRBJ1-3 TRBV7-9 TRBD1
CATSRVQGANYGYTF TGTGCCACCAGCAGAGTTCAGGGGGCGAACTATGGCTACACCTTC TRBJ1-2 TRBV15 TRBD1